Below, 5 T cell receptor beta chains from the same sample are listed, as sequenced in a study of response to subunit inactivated influenza vaccine. MiXCR was run by TCRdb on the RT-PCR reads, yielding one entry per CDR3 protein. Altogether a few hundred thousand distinct CDR3 sequences are present, about a fifth being singletons, with the ten largest covering roughly a tenth. The source was PBMCs from blood, collected 21 months after vaccination. The receptors derive from a man between 50 and 69 years old who received an inactivated influenza vaccine.

The chain carries TRBV6-5 and TRBJ1-3, with D unclear. The germline CDR1 and CDR2 sequences are MNHEY and SVGAGI. This CDR3 contains 13 residues. Trimming cost V 2 bases and J 4 bases, with 6 bases left between them. As DNA, the CDR3 is TGTGCCAGCAGTTACAGTCGAGGAAACACCATATATTTT. This translates into CASSYSRGNTIYF.

The chain uses TRBV7-9 and TRBJ1-5; 8 nucleotides agree with TRBD1. Unmatched junction bases numbered 7, after V lost 5 bases and J lost 4 bases. Germline CDR1 and CDR2: SEHNR and FQNEAQ (reference sequence). CDR3 length equals 15 residues. CDR3 DNA sequence: TGTGCCAGCAGCAACTACAGGGGGAGGAATCAGCCCCAGCATTTT. Protein sequence: CASSNYRGRNQPQHF.

This clonotype occurred a few times. The J gene is TRBJ1-1, the V gene TRBV7-2, with 10 bases aligning to TRBD1. Germline V gives CDR1 SGHTA, CDR2 FQGNSA. CDR3 size: 13 residues. Trimming cost V 1 base and J 10 bases; bases outside gene matches: 3. CDR3 bases: TGTGCCAGCAGCTTAGGGGACAGGGGTTCAGCTTTCTTT. Amino acid sequence: CASSLGDRGSAFF.

Only a few counts were recorded for this clonotype. The V call is TRBV3-1, the J call TRBJ2-1, with 10 bases fitting TRBD2. The CDR3 runs to 17 residues. Germline V gene data show CDR1 as LGHDT and CDR2 as YNNKEL (reference sequence). Losses at the gene ends were 2 bases for V and 6 bases for J; bases not matched to a gene: 10. CDR3 amino acids: CASSQSLLAGRSNEQFF. For the CDR3, the DNA is TGTGCCAGCAGCCAATCGCTACTAGCGGGACGGTCCAATGAGCAGTTCTTC.

This chain connects TRBV2 to TRBJ2-3; 7 bases are shared with TRBD2. V was pared by 6 bases and J by 9 bases, with 15 bases of the junction left unmatched. The CDR3 spans 15 residues. Germline CDR1 reads SNHLY; CDR2 reads FYNNEI. This CDR3 reads CASRGDYLIDPTQYF. CDR3 DNA: TGTGCCAGCAGGGGGGACTACTTAATAGACCCCACGCAGTATTTT.